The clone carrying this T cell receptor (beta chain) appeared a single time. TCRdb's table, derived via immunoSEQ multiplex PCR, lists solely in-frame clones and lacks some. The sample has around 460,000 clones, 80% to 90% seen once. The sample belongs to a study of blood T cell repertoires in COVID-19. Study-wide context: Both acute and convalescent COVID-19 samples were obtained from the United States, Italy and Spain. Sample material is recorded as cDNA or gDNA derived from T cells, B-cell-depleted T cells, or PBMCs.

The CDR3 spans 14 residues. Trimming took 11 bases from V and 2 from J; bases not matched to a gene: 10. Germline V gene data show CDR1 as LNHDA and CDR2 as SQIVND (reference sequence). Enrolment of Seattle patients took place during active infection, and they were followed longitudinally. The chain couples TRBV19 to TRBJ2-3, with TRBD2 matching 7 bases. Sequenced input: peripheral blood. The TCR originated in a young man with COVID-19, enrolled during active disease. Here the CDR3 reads CASNGLAVTDTQYF. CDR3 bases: TGTGCCTCAAATGGTCTAGCGGTCACAGATACGCAGTATTTT. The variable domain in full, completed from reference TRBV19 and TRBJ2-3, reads DGGITQSPKYLFRKEGQNVTLSCEQNLNHDAMYWYRQDPGQGLRLIYYSQIVNDFQKGDIAEGYSVSREKKESFPLTVTSAQKNPTAFYLCASNGLAVTDTQYFGPGTRLTVL.